Below, one T cell receptor beta chain is given with its context. Its antigen remains unknown. The CDR3 end lies 3 residues beyond the end of the read and is filled in from the germline J gene. Trimming cost V 0 bases and J 0 bases, with 12 bases left between them. The length of the CDR3 is 15 residues. The germline CDR1 and CDR2 sequences are GTSNPN and SVGIG (reference sequence). This specimen belongs to a study of T cell clonality in common variable immunodeficiency. General observations from the study: Fewer deletions and N-nucleotide insertions were reportedly seen in common variable immunodeficiency TCR beta sequences. TCRbeta clonality was increased in CVID versus healthy controls.

Donors gave roughly 5 to 8 ml heparinized peripheral whole blood. The repertoire was sequenced with immunoSEQ multiplex PCR; TCRdb's copy has only in-frame clones and lacks some. Recorded here are fewer than 8,000 clones, none singletons. V usage is TRBV30 and J usage is TRBJ2-7; D is possibly TRBD1 or TRBD2 (5 bases each). Sequenced material: peripheral blood mononuclear cells. This receptor was identified in a human donor with common variable immunodeficiency. The sequenced CDR3 bases are TGTGCCTGGAGTGTAGGGCAGGGAGTCTCCTACGAG. Protein sequence: CAWSVGQGVSYE. The full-length CDR3 reads as CAWSVGQGVSYEQYF. Variable domain in full (rest from reference TRBV30 and TRBJ2-7): SQTIHQWPATLVQPVGSPLSLECTVEGTSNPNLYWYRQAAGRGLQLLFYSVGIGQISSEVPQNLSASRPQDRQFILSSKKLLLSDSGFYLCAWSVGQGVSYEQYFGPGTRLTVT.